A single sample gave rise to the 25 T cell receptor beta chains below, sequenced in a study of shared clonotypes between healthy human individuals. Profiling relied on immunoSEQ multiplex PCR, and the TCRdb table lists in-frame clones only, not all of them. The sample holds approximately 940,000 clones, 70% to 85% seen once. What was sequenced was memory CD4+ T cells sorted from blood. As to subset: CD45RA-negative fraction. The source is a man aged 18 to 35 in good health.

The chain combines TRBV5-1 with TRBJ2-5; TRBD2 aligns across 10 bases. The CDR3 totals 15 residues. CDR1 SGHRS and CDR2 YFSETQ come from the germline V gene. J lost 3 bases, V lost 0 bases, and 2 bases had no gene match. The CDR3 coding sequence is TGCGCCAGCAGCTTGGACACTAGCGGGGAAGAGACCCAGTACTTC. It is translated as CASSLDTSGEETQYF.

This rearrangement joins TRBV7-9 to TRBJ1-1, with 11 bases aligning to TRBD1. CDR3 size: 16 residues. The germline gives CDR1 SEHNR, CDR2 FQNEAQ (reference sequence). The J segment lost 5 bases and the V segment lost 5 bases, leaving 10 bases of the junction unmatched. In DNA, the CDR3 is TGTGCCAGCAGCCGGGACAGGGGGTTAAGTGGGACTGAAGCTTTCTTT. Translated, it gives CASSRDRGLSGTEAFF.

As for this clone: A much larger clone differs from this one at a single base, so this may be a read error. CDR3 amino acids: CASSQGVYGYTF. CDR3 DNA: TGTGCCAGCAGCCAGGGGGTCTATGGCTACACCTTC. V is TRBV6-5 and J is TRBJ1-2, with 7 bases identical to TRBD1. There are 12 residues in the CDR3. In germline, CDR1 is MNHEY, CDR2 SVGAGI. Germline trimming cut 6 bases from V and 4 bases from J; bases unmatched to any gene: 2.

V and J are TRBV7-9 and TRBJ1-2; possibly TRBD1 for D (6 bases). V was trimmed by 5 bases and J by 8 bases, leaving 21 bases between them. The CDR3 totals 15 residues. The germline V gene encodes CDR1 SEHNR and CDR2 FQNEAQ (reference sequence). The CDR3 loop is CASSPTQGPFGGYTF. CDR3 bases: TGTGCCAGCAGCCCAACACAGGGACCCTTTGGAGGCTACACCTTC.

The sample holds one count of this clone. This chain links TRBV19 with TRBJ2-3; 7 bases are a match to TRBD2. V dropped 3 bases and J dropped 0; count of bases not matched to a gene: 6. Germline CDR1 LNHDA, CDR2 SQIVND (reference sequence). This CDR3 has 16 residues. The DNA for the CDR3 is TGTGCCAGTAGTATTGAGGGGACTAAGAGCACAGATACGCAGTATTTT. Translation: CASSIEGTKSTDTQYF.

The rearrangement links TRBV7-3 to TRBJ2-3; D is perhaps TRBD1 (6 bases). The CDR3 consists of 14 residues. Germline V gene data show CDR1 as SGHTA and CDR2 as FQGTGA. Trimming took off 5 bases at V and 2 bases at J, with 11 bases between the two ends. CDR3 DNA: TGTGCCAGCAGCCAAATGGGGGCCACAGATACGCAGTATTTT. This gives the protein CASSQMGATDTQYF.

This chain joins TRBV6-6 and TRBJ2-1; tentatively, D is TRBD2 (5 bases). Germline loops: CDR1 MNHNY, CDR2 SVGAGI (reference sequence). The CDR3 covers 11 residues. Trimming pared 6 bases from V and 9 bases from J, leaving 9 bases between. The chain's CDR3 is CASSTSREQFF. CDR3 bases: TGTGCCAGCAGCACTAGTCGTGAGCAGTTCTTC.

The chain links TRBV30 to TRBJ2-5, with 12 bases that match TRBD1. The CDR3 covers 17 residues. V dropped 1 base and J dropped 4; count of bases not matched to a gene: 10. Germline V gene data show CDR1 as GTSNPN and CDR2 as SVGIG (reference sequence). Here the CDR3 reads CAWSAGTGGSKAETQYF. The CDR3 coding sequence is TGTGCCTGGAGTGCCGGGACAGGGGGCTCTAAGGCAGAGACCCAGTACTTC.

CDR3 residues: CASSLFPGSNTGELFF. CDR3 nucleotide sequence: TGTGCCAGCAGTTTATTCCCGGGGTCGAACACCGGGGAGCTGTTTTTT. J is TRBJ2-2 and V is TRBV28; weak D call: TRBD2 (5 bases). The CDR3 runs to 16 residues. CDR1 and CDR2 from the germline V gene are MDHEN and SYDVKM. Trimming shortened V by 1 base and J by 0 bases, and 9 bases separated the two germline ends.

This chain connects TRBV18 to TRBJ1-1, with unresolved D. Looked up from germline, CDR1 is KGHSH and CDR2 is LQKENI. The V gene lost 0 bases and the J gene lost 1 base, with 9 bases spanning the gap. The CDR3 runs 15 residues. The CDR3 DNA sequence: TGTGCCAGCTCACCACCCGCCGTGGAGAACACTGAAGCTTTCTTT. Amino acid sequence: CASSPPAVENTEAFF.

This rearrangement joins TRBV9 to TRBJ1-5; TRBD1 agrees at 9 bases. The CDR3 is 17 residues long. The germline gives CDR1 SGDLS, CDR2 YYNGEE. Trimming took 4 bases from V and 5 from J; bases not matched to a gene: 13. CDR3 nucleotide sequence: TGTGCCAGCAGCCTATGGCGGGGGGACAGGGCTCATCAGCCCCAGCATTTT. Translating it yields CASSLWRGDRAHQPQHF.

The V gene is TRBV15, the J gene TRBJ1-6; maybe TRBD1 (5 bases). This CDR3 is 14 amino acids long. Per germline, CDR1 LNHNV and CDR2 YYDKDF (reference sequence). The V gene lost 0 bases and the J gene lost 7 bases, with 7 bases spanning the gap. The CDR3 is CATSREQENSPLHF. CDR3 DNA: TGTGCCACCAGCAGAGAACAGGAAAATTCACCCCTCCACTTT.

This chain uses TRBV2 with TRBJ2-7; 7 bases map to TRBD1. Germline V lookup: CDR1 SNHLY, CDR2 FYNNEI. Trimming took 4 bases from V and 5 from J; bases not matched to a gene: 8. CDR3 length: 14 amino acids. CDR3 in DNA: TGTGCCAGCAGTGCCCAGGGACAGTTCCACGAGCAGTACTTC. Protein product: CASSAQGQFHEQYF.

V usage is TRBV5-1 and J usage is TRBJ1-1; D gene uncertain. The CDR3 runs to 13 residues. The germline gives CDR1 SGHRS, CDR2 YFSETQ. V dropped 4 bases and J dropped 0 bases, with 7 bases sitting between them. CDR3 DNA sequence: TGCGCCAGCAGCCCGACATTGAACACTGAAGCTTTCTTT. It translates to CASSPTLNTEAFF.

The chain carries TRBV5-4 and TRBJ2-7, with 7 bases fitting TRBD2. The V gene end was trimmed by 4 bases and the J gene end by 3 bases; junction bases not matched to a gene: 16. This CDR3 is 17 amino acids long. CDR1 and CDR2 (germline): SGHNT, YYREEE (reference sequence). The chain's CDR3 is CASSATGGSWSSYEQYF. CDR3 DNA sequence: TGTGCCAGCAGCGCAACGGGGGGATCCTGGTCAAGCTACGAGCAGTACTTC. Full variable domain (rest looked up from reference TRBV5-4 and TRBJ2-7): ETGVTQSPTHLIKTRGQQVTLRCSSQSGHNTVSWYQQALGQGPQFIFQYYREEENGRGNFPPRFSGLQFPNYSSELNVNALELDDSALYLCASSATGGSWSSYEQYFGPGTRLTVT.

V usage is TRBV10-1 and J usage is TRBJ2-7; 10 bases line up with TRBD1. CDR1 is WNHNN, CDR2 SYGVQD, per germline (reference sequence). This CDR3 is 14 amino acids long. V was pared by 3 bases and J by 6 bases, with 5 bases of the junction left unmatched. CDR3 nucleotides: TGCGCCAGCAGTGATTTGCGGACAGGGGGCGAGCAGTACTTC. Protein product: CASSDLRTGGEQYF.

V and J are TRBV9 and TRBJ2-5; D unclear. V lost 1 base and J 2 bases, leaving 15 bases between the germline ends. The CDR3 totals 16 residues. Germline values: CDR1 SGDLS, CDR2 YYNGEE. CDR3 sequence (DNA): TGTGCCAGCAGCGTATCAGCCGCGTTAAGTCAAGAGACCCAGTACTTC. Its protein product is CASSVSAALSQETQYF. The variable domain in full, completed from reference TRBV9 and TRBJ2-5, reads DSGVTQTPKHLITATGQRVTLRCSPRSGDLSVYWYQQSLDQGLQFLIQYYNGEERAKGNILERFSAQQFPDLHSELNLSSLELGDSALYFCASSVSAALSQETQYFGPGTRLLVL.

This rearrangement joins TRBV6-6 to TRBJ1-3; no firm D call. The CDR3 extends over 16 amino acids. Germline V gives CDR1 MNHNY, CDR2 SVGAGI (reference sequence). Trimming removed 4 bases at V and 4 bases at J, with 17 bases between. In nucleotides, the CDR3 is TGTGCCAGCAGTTCTATAAAGGGAGGGAAGGGAAACACCATATATTTT. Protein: CASSSIKGGKGNTIYF.

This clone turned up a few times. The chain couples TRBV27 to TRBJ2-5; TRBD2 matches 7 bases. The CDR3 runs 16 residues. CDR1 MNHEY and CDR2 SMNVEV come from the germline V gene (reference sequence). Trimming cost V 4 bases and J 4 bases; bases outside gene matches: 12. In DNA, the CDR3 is TGTGCCAGCAGTTCTCCGCGGGGGACTACTCGAGAGACCCAGTACTTC. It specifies CASSSPRGTTRETQYF.

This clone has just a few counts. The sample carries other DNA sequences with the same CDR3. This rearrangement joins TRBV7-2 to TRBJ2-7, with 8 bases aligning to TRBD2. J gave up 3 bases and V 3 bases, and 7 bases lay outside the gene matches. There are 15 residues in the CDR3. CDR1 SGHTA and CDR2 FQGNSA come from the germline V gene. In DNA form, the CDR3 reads TGTGCCAGCAGCTTGGGCCTAGCGGGTCTCTACGAGCAGTACTTC. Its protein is CASSLGLAGLYEQYF.

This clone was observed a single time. The CDR3, as DNA: TGTGCCATCAGTGAGTCGGCGGGGGGGCCGTCCGATACGCAGTATTTT. Its translation is CAISESAGGPSDTQYF. The V call is TRBV10-3, the J call TRBJ2-3; 9 nucleotides match TRBD2. The junction had 7 bases not matched to a gene; V was cut back by 0 bases and J by 6 bases. The CDR3 covers 16 residues. Germline CDR1 and CDR2: ENHRY and SYGVKD.

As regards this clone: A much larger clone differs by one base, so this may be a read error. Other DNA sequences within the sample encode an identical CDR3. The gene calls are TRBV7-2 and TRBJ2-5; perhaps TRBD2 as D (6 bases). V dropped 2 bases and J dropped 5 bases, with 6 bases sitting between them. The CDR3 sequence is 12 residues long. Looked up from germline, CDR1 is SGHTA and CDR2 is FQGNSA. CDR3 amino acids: CASSLRGETQYF. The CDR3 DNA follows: TGTGCCAGCAGCTTACGGGGGGAGACCCAGTACTTC.

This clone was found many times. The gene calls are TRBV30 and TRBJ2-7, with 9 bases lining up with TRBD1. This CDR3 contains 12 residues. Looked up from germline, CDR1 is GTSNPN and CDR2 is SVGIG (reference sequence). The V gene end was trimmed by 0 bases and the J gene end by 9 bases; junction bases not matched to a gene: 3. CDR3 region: CAWSVEDRGQYF. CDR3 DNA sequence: TGTGCCTGGAGTGTAGAGGACAGGGGGCAGTACTTC.

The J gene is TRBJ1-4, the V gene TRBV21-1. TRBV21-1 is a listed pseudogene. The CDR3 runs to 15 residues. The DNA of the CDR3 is TGTGCCAGCAGCGGCTTAGGAGGGGTGAGTGAAAAACTGTTTTTT. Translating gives CASSGLGGVSEKLFF.

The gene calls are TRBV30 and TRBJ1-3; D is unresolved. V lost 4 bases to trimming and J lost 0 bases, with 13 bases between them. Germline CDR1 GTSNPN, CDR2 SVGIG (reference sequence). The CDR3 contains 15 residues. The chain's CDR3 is CAWTPVLYSGNTIYF. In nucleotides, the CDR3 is TGTGCCTGGACGCCGGTCCTTTACTCTGGAAACACCATATATTTT.